The rows below give T cell receptor beta chains drawn from one sample of a study of T cell responses to AZD1222 COVID-19 vaccine. Some clones are missing from TCRdb's copy, which holds only in-frame ones; the method was immunoSEQ multiplex PCR. The data show more than 95,000 clones, 86% seen once. This sample comprised peripheral blood, obtained 28 days after the second dose of the MenACWY control vaccine. The receptor source for this set is an adult who received the MenACWY meningococcal vaccine as a control. Each CDR3 is given with its conserved first and last residue. The order of the fields is V gene, D gene, clone size, J gene, CDR3 protein, CDR3 DNA. D genes are given only for firm matches. Size is stated for part of the rows, as once, few or many counts, or as a class when the clone is expanded.

TRBV28	.	.	TRBJ1-4	CASSLRAGEEKLFF	TGTGCCAGCAGTTTAAGGGCAGGGGAAGAAAAACTGTTTTTT
TRBV18	.	.	TRBJ2-2	CASSPTGYTGELFF	TGTGCCAGCTCTCCAACAGGGTACACCGGGGAGCTGTTTTTT
TRBV7-2	.	.	TRBJ2-3	CASSLDWGLGTDTQYF	TGTGCCAGCAGCTTAGATTGGGGGCTCGGCACAGATACGCAGTATTTT
TRBV28	.	once	TRBJ1-6	CASRPLDFNSPLHF	TGTGCCAGCAGGCCACTCGACTTCAATTCACCCCTCCACTTT
TRBV9	.	.	TRBJ2-2	CASSSRTKNTGELFF	TGTGCCAGCAGCTCCCGGACTAAAAACACCGGGGAGCTGTTTTTT
TRBV2	TRBD1	.	TRBJ2-6	CASSDRDRVAGANVLTF	TGTGCCAGCAGTGATCGGGACAGGGTAGCTGGGGCCAACGTCCTGACTTTC
TRBV28	TRBD1	.	TRBJ1-5	CASSHTGGGEPQHF	TGTGCCAGCAGCCATACAGGGGGCGGAGAGCCCCAGCATTTT
TRBV27	.	.	TRBJ1-5	CASSTRGNQPQHF	TGTGCCAGCAGTACCAGGGGCAATCAGCCCCAGCATTTT
TRBV5-1	.	.	TRBJ2-6	CASSPGRVMSSGANVLTF	TGCGCCAGCAGCCCTGGCAGGGTAATGAGCTCTGGGGCCAACGTCCTGACTTTC
TRBV19	.	.	TRBJ1-5	CASGGGFSNQPQHF	TGTGCCAGCGGGGGGGGGTTTAGCAATCAGCCCCAGCATTTT
TRBV19	.	.	TRBJ2-3	CGTGTDTQYF	TGTGGCACGGGCACAGATACGCAGTATTTT
TRBV28	.	.	TRBJ2-7	CASSERTYEQYF	TGTGCCAGCAGTGAGAGGACCTACGAGCAGTACTTC
TRBV5-1	TRBD1	.	TRBJ1-1	CASSLSGQGRVVTEAFF	TGCGCCAGCAGCTTGTCAGGACAGGGGAGAGTTGTCACTGAAGCTTTCTTT
TRBV2	.	.	TRBJ1-4	CASSVDSATNEKLFF	TGTGCCAGCAGTGTGGACAGTGCAACTAATGAAAAACTGTTTTTT
TRBV28	.	.	TRBJ2-2	CASSLEILGTGELFF	TGTGCCAGCAGTTTAGAGATTTTAGGCACCGGGGAGCTGTTTTTT
TRBV7-3	TRBD2	.	TRBJ2-5	CASSLGGGPQETQYF	TGTGCCAGCAGCTTGGGCGGGGGGCCGCAAGAGACCCAGTACTTC
TRBV28	.	.	TRBJ1-1	CASSVQARRTEAFF	TGTGCCAGCAGTGTACAGGCCCGAAGGACTGAAGCTTTCTTT